This is a list of T cell receptor beta chains from one sample in a study of T-cell reconstitution after alpha-beta-depleted transplantation in children. TCRdb independently ran MiXCR on the PCR reads; one entry per CDR3 protein. Counted here are around 300,000 distinct CDR3 sequences, around 25% occurring once; the ten biggest clones make up 11%. This specimen was PBMCs, mostly from graft donor cells, taken 180 days after TCRalphabeta/CD19-depleted stem cell transplant. The receptor set was obtained from a male patient younger than 18 who had a stem cell transplant for acute lymphoblastic leukemia, so the T cells may come from the graft donor. Each CDR3 is given with its conserved first and last residue. D genes are given only for firm matches. Some rows have no size entry. The others give once, few or many, or a class for an expanded clone.

abundance	d_gene	v_gene	j_gene	CDR3nt	CDR3aa
few	NA	TRBV12-3/TRBV12-4	TRBJ2-3	TGTGCCAGCAGTTTAACCCTCACAGATACGCAGTATTTT	CASSLTLTDTQYF
NA	NA	TRBV12-3/TRBV12-4	TRBJ2-7	TGTGCCAGCACCTCGGGCCACGAGCAGTACTTC	CASTSGHEQYF
NA	NA	TRBV6-1	TRBJ2-1	TGTGCCAGCAGAGCACTAGCTATCGGGATTAGTGAGCAGTTCTTC	CASRALAIGISEQFF
NA	NA	TRBV25-1	TRBJ2-2	TGTGCCAGCAGTGAAACCCTGGACAGTTCCCCCGGGGAGCTGTTTTTT	CASSETLDSSPGELFF
NA	NA	TRBV20-1	TRBJ1-5	TGCAGTGCTGGTGGGTATAGCAATCAGCCCCAGCATTTT	CSAGGYSNQPQHF
many	NA	TRBV12-3/TRBV12-4	TRBJ2-1	TGTGCCAGCAGATCAATTCCGGGTAATGAGCAGTTCTTC	CASRSIPGNEQFF
NA	NA	TRBV20-1	TRBJ2-1	TGCAGTGCTAGATTTTGGAATCGGGATGAGCAGTTCTTC	CSARFWNRDEQFF
few	TRBD2	TRBV5-4	TRBJ2-1	TGTGCCAGCAGGGGCGGGAGCTTTTACAATGAGCAGTTCTTC	CASRGGSFYNEQFF
few	TRBD1	TRBV6-5	TRBJ2-1	TGTGCCAGCAGTTACTCACTCGCCGGGACAGTTTACAATGAGCAGTTCTTC	CASSYSLAGTVYNEQFF
few	TRBD1	TRBV24-1	TRBJ1-1	TGTGCCACCAGTGATACAGGACAGGGCACTGAAGCTTTCTTT	CATSDTGQGTEAFF
NA	NA	TRBV5-1	TRBJ2-7	TGCGCCAGCAGCTTGGGTAGGGGGTCGACCTACGAGCAGTACTTC	CASSLGRGSTYEQYF
few	NA	TRBV5-1	TRBJ2-1	TGCGCCAGCAGCGCTCAGCGAAGCTCCTACAATGAGCAGTTCTTC	CASSAQRSSYNEQFF
NA	NA	TRBV7-9	TRBJ1-1	TGTGCCAGCAGCACGCGGGGGGCGAATGAAGCTTTCTTT	CASSTRGANEAFF
NA	TRBD1	TRBV5-1	TRBJ2-3	TGCGCCAGCATGCCCTGGCGACAGGGGTTCAAGTATTTT	CASMPWRQGFKYF
NA	NA	TRBV12-3/TRBV12-4	TRBJ1-5	TGTGCCAGCAGTTCCTCTCTTAATCAGCCCCAGCATTTT	CASSSSLNQPQHF
few	TRBD2	TRBV7-2	TRBJ2-1	TGTGCCAGCAGCTACCGCTGGGCTAGCGGCAACAATGAGCAGTTCTTC	CASSYRWASGNNEQFF
NA	NA	TRBV10-1	TRBJ1-2	TGCGCCAGCAGTGCGGGACCGGCCTATGGCTACACCTTC	CASSAGPAYGYTF
few	NA	TRBV12-3/TRBV12-4	TRBJ1-2	TGTGCCAGCAGTTTACGTCGACAGGTCTATGGCTACACCTTC	CASSLRRQVYGYTF
few	TRBD1	TRBV10-3	TRBJ2-5	TGTGCCATCAGTACGACAGGGGGAGAGGAGACCCAGTACTTC	CAISTTGGEETQYF
NA	NA	TRBV7-3	TRBJ2-1	TGTGCCAGCAGCTTAACCCCGGAGAATGAGCAGTTCTTC	CASSLTPENEQFF
NA	NA	TRBV2	TRBJ2-3	TGTGCCAGCCCTCCCGGACAGATCACAGATACGCAGTATTTT	CASPPGQITDTQYF
once	TRBD2	TRBV6-2/TRBV6-3	TRBJ2-1	TGTGCCAGCAGTTACTCAACCGGGACTAGCGGGAGGAGGTTCTCATCTGAGCAGTTCTTC	CASSYSTGTSGRRFSSEQFF
NA	NA	TRBV19	TRBJ2-1	TGTGCCAGTAGTAGGGGACCCTCCTACAATGAGCAGTTCTTC	CASSRGPSYNEQFF
NA	NA	TRBV5-1	TRBJ1-1	TGCGCCAGCAGCTTGGCCCGAGGAGGACAGAGACACACTGAAGCTTTCTTT	CASSLARGGQRHTEAFF
few	TRBD2	TRBV5-1	TRBJ2-1	TGCGCCAGCAGCTTGGGTACTAGCGGAAAGCAGTTCTTC	CASSLGTSGKQFF
few	NA	TRBV4-1	TRBJ2-7	TGCGCCAGCAGCCAAGATTCAGGCCACTACGAGCAGTACTTC	CASSQDSGHYEQYF
few	TRBD1	TRBV9	TRBJ2-3	TGTGCCAGCAGCGTAGAGGGACAGCTCAGCACAGATACGCAGTATTTT	CASSVEGQLSTDTQYF
NA	NA	TRBV5-5	TRBJ2-7	TGTGCCAGCAGCTGGCAGAAGTCGGTACGGTACGAGCAGTACTTC	CASSWQKSVRYEQYF
few	NA	TRBV3-1	TRBJ1-5	TGTGCCAGCAGCCAAACCGTAGGAGCCTTTGGGCAGCCCCAGCATTTT	CASSQTVGAFGQPQHF
NA	NA	TRBV6-1	TRBJ1-5	TGTGCCAGCAGTGAGGGACCCCCGGGGTATCAGCCCCAGCATTTT	CASSEGPPGYQPQHF
NA	TRBD2	TRBV3-1	TRBJ2-3	TGTGCCAGCTGCCCCACTAGCGGGAGTTTTTTCGCACAGATCGGGCAGTATTTT	CASCPTSGSFFAQIGQYF
once	NA	TRBV19	TRBJ2-5	TGTGCCAGTAGTATGAATAGGATGGAGACCCAGTACTTC	CASSMNRMETQYF
NA	NA	TRBV3-1	TRBJ1-2	TGTGCCAGCAGCGCAGGGGCTGGGAACTATGGCTACACCTTC	CASSAGAGNYGYTF
NA	NA	TRBV5-1	TRBJ2-5	TGCGCCAGCAGCTTGCTTCTTCCCGGCTCCGGCCTGGAGACCCAGTACTTC	CASSLLLPGSGLETQYF
NA	TRBD2	TRBV3-1	TRBJ2-7	TGTGCCAGCAGCCCGTCGGGACTAAACTACGAGCAGTACTTC	CASSPSGLNYEQYF
few	TRBD1	TRBV25-1	TRBJ1-5	TGTGCCAGCAGTGAAACGACAGGGGGATCCCAGCCCCAGCATTTT	CASSETTGGSQPQHF
NA	TRBD1	TRBV12-3/TRBV12-4	TRBJ1-2	TGTGCCAGCAGTCGGCAGGGGGCGTCGGGTGTTGGCTACACCTTC	CASSRQGASGVGYTF
few	NA	TRBV7-9	TRBJ2-7	TGTGCCAGCAGTTCAGTAACGGAGAACGAGCAGTACTTC	CASSSVTENEQYF
few	NA	TRBV7-3	TRBJ2-3	TGTGCCAGCAGCTTATTGGGACGGACAGATACGCAGTATTTT	CASSLLGRTDTQYF
NA	NA	TRBV28	TRBJ1-1	TGTGCCAGCAGCTCTGAGACAGAAGGAACTGAAGCTTTCTTT	CASSSETEGTEAFF
once	NA	TRBV15	TRBJ2-3	TGTGCCCTAACTGAGGGGGGGGAGGGTGGCACAGATACGCAGTATTTT	CALTEGGEGGTDTQYF
NA	TRBD2	TRBV20-1	TRBJ2-1	TGCAGTGCAGTGGCGAAGCAGCGGGGCTACAATGAGCAGTTCTTC	CSAVAKQRGYNEQFF
NA	NA	TRBV6-6	TRBJ1-1	TGTGCCAGCATTCTATCCGGGAGGGCTTTCTTT	CASILSGRAFF
few	NA	TRBV15	TRBJ2-7	TGTGCCACCAGCAGAGACGGAATTGACGAGCAGTACTTC	CATSRDGIDEQYF
NA	TRBD1	TRBV7-2	TRBJ2-1	TGTGCCAGCAGCTTAGTCCGGGACAGGGGGAGAAATGAGCAGTTCTTC	CASSLVRDRGRNEQFF
few	TRBD2	TRBV7-9	TRBJ2-7	TGTGCCAGCAGCCCGGGGACTAGTCCGTACTTC	CASSPGTSPYF
NA	NA	TRBV5-1	TRBJ2-7	TGCGCCAGCAGCTTTACGGATGACGAGCAGTACTTC	CASSFTDDEQYF
NA	NA	TRBV7-6	TRBJ2-3	TGTGCCAGCAGCTCCACCTGGGACAGGGGTACTAGCGGGAGCTTAGATACGCAGTATTTT	CASSSTWDRGTSGSLDTQYF
few	NA	TRBV5-1	TRBJ1-2	TGCGCCAGCAGCTTGGACAGGACTAACTATGGCTACACCTTC	CASSLDRTNYGYTF
many	NA	TRBV7-3	TRBJ2-2	TGTGCCAGCAGCTTAGGGGTCAACACCGGGGAGCTGTTTTTT	CASSLGVNTGELFF
NA	NA	TRBV7-6	TRBJ2-7	TGTGCCAGCAGCTTTAGTAGCGCGAACGCCTACGAGCAGTACTTC	CASSFSSANAYEQYF
NA	NA	TRBV3-1	TRBJ1-1	TGTGCCAGCAGCCGAGGAGGGGCGGGGAACACTGAAGCTTTCTTT	CASSRGGAGNTEAFF
NA	TRBD2	TRBV5-1	TRBJ2-2	TGCGCCAGCACTTTCAATAGGACTAGCGGGAGGGCCTGGAACACCGGGGAGCTGTTTTTT	CASTFNRTSGRAWNTGELFF
few	TRBD1	TRBV3-1	TRBJ2-5	TGTGCCAGCAGCCCGCTAGAGGGGGCGGAGACCCAGTACTTC	CASSPLEGAETQYF
NA	NA	TRBV20-1	TRBJ2-7	TGCAGTGCTAGACCTAGTATGTGGGCCCACTACGAGCAGTACTTC	CSARPSMWAHYEQYF